This T cell receptor beta chain appears in the sequencing data of a study of blood T cell repertoires in COVID-19. Study at large: Sample material is recorded as cDNA or gDNA derived from T cells, B-cell-depleted T cells, or PBMCs.

How the authors handled the data: Counts of nucleated cells, estimated from reference gene primer amplification, were obtained. Only in-frame clones appear in the TCRdb table, and some are missing; sequencing was by immunoSEQ multiplex PCR. The D gene and trimming were derived from the DNA, and the V and J assignments and clone size from that table. The sample carries about 37,000 clones, around 90% recorded once. The V end was cut by 1 base, the J end by 5 bases, with 12 bases between. The CDR3 length is 15 residues. Looked up from germline, CDR1 is MGHRA and CDR2 is YSYEKL. Sequencing input: peripheral blood. The TCR was taken from a human donor in a cohort sampled during active COVID-19. The chain has TRBV4-1 and TRBJ1-5; D perhaps matches TRBD1 (5 bases). CDR3: CASSQVMGGHQPQHF. Written as DNA, the CDR3 is TGCGCCAGCAGCCAAGTGATGGGGGGTCATCAGCCCCAGCATTTT.